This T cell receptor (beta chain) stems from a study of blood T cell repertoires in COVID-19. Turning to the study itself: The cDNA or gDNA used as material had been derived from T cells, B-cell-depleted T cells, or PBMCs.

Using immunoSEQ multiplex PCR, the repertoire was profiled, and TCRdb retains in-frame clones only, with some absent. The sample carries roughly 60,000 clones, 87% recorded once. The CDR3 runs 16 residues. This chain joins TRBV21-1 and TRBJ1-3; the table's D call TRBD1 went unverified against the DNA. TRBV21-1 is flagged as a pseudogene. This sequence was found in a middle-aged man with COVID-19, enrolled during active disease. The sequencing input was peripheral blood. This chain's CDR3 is CASSKGPGMRTDTIYF. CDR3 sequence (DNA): TGTGCCAGCAGCAAGGGACCGGGGATGAGGACAGACACCATATATTTT.